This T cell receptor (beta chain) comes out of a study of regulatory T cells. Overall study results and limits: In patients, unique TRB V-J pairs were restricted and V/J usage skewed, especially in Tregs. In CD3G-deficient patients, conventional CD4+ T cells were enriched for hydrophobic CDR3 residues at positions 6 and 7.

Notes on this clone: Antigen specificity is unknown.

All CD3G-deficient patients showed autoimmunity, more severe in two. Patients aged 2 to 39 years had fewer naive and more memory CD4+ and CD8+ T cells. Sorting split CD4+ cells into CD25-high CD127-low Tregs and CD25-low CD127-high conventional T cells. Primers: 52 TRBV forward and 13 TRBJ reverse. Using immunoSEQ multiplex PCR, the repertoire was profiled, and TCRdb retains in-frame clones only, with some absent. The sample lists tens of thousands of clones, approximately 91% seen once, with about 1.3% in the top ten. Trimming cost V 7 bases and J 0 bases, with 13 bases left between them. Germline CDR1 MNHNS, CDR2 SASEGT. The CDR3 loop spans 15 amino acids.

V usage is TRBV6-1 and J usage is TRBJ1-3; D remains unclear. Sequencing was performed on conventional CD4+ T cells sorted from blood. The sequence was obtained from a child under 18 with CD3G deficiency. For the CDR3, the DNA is TGTGCCAGCACCGATGACGGACGCTCTGGAAACACCATATATTTT. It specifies CASTDDGRSGNTIYF.